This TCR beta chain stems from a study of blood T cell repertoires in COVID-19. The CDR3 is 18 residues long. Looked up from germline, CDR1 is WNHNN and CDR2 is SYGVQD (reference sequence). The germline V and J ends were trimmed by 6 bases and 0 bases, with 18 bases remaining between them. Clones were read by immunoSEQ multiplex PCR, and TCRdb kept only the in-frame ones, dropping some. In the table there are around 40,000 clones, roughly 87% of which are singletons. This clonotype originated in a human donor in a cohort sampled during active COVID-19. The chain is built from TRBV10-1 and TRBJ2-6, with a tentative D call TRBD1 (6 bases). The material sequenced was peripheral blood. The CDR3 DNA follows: TGCGCCAGCAGAGATACCGGGACAAAGAGCTCTGGGGCCAACGTCCTGACTTTC. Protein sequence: CASRDTGTKSSGANVLTF.